The T cell receptor beta chain described here comes from a study of blood T cell repertoires in COVID-19 (dated by TCRdb to the early 2020s). Turning to the overall study: Samples from collaborators originated in the United States, Italy and Spain and spanned both the acute and convalescent phases of COVID-19. Samples came from the ongoing ImmuneRACE study (first 160 participants) plus 1,254 subjects from 6 global collaborators. A de-identified subject ID, COVID-19 status, age in years and sex were almost always included in the sample metadata. HLA class I and class II types, where available, came from metadata supplied by the sample provider rather than from assay-based typing. The repertoires were released in a freely available public database meant as a resource for research on the immune response to SARS-CoV-2. The prospective study material was composed of cDNA or gDNA derived from T cells, B-cell-depleted T cells, or PBMCs. The dataset comprised deeply sampled blood TCRbeta repertoires from subjects exposed to, actively infected with, or recovered from COVID-19.

TCRbeta CDR3 regions were amplified from genomic DNA by means of the immunoSEQ Assay, a bias-controlled multiplex PCR. Processing in the source paper ran as follows. Within the assay, amplification of reference gene primers was used to estimate how many nucleated cells each sample contained. To quantify the absolute abundance of each unique TCRbeta CDR3 rearrangement, sequence reads were collapsed and filtered. For each sample, productive Simpson clonality was calculated as the square root of Simpson's diversity index across productive rearrangements. TCRdb took this table from immuneACCESS and kept in-frame rearrangements with V and J called. Such tables lack part of the clones; where checked against another copy, unresolved V genes explain under half of the gap, and the rest is unexplained. V and J calls and clone size are those listed in that table; D and trimming were worked out from the DNA. The sample yields some 73,000 clones; approximately 90% were counted once. The ten largest make up 6.9% of the sample.

Whole blood was collected in K2EDTA tubes by collaborating institutions according to the institutions' own protocols. For TCRbeta analysis, collaborator samples were shipped as frozen whole blood, as isolated PBMCs, or as DNA extracted from either sample type. Beyond this particular receptor, the publication reports: The amount of clinical and demographic metadata varied by source and participant and was provided uncurated.

A word on this clone: What this receptor recognizes is not known. Base quality data are lacking; no much larger clone is found one base away.

The germline V gene supplies CDR1 MDHEN and CDR2 SYDVKM. V sheds 11 bases and J sheds 4 bases, leaving 12 bases between their ends. Counted from cysteine to phenylalanine, this CDR3 has 12 amino acids. Of the read, only the CDR3 DNA is kept; its 36 bases are in frame from base 1. The sequence is built from TRBV28 and TRBJ1-5, with no D gene named confidently. Input material: peripheral blood. This receptor was taken from a human donor in a cohort sampled during active COVID-19. In nucleotides, the sequence is TGTGCCGGGAGAGGTGGAAATCAGCCCCAGCATTTT. Translated, it reads CAGRGGNQPQHF.